This TCR beta chain was obtained from a study of blood T cell repertoires in COVID-19. Across the whole study: Spain, Italy and the United States supplied samples that represented acute and convalescent COVID-19. Sample material is recorded as cDNA or gDNA derived from T cells, B-cell-depleted T cells, or PBMCs.

Germline V CDR1 and CDR2: LGHNA, YSLEER. Trimming at V came to 0 bases and at J to 3 bases, leaving 1 base not matched to a gene. The CDR3 is 14 residues long. This clone showed up just a few times. Under the authors' procedure: The authors estimated nucleated cell counts from reference gene primer amplification. Data came from immunoSEQ multiplex PCR; TCRdb stores just in-frame clones and leaves some out. V and J calls and clone size follow that table, whereas D and trimming were derived from the DNA. The data show about 62,000 clones, roughly 72% seen once. This clonotype originated in a woman in her fifties or sixties with active or convalescent COVID-19. Specimen: peripheral blood. V and J are TRBV4-3 and TRBJ1-2; 7 positions agree with TRBD1. CDR3 bases: TGCGCCAGCAGCCAAGATGGGACAGACTATGGCTACACCTTC. This translates into CASSQDGTDYGYTF.